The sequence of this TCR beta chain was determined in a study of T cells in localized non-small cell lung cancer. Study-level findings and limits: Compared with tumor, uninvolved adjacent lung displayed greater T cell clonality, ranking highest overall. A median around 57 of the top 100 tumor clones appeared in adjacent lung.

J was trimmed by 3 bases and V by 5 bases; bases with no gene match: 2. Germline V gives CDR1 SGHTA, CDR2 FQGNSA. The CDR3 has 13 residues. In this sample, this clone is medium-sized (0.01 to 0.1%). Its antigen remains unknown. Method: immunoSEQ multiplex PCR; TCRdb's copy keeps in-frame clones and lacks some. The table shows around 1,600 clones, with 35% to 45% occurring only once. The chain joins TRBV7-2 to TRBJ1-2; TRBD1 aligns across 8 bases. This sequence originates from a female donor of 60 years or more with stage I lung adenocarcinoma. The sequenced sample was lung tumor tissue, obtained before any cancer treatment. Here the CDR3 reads CASSPGQDYGYTF. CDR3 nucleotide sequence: TGTGCCAGCAGCCCGGGACAGGACTATGGCTACACCTTC.